This entry lists 20 T cell receptor beta chains sequenced from one sample in a study of T cell repertoires in cytomegalovirus infection. TCRdb redid the calling of the reads with MiXCR, one entry per CDR3 protein. The top ten hold less than 25% of the sample, which has tens of thousands of distinct CDR3 sequences, 3% to 4.5% seen once. Sequences were obtained from PBMCs. The source of these receptors is a human donor in good health (CMV status not recorded). Some clones in this sample may be carry-over from other donors' samples.

This clonotype occurred many times. V is TRBV7-2 and J is TRBJ2-7, with no clear D. Trimming left V 5 bases short and J 3 bases short, with 14 bases between. The CDR3 has 14 amino acids. Germline V gives CDR1 SGHTA, CDR2 FQGNSA. CDR3 sequence: CASSLGRVFYEQYF. The CDR3 DNA is TGTGCCAGCAGCCTCGGACGGGTTTTCTACGAGCAGTACTTC.

This clonotype was seen a few times. The gene calls are TRBV29-1 and TRBJ1-1; a weak D match, TRBD1 (6 bases). Germline loops: CDR1 SQVTM, CDR2 ANQGSEA. Trimming took 3 bases from V and 3 from J, leaving 11 bases between them. This CDR3 contains 13 residues. The CDR3 spells CSVDRGFDTEAFF. The CDR3 nucleotides are TGCAGCGTTGACAGGGGATTTGACACTGAAGCTTTCTTT. The full variable domain, its missing parts supplied by reference TRBV29-1 and TRBJ1-1, is SAVISQKPSRDICQRGTSLTIQCQVDSQVTMMFWYRQQPGQSLTLIATANQGSEATYESGFVIDKFPISRPNLTFSTLTVSNMSPEDSSIYLCSVDRGFDTEAFFGQGTRLTVV.

This chain connects TRBV7-2 to TRBJ2-7; D tentatively fits TRBD1 or TRBD2 (5 bases each). CDR1 SGHTA and CDR2 FQGNSA come from the germline V gene. The V gene lost 5 bases and the J gene lost 7 bases, with 24 bases spanning the gap. The CDR3 covers 16 residues. The CDR3 coding sequence is TGTGCCAGCAGCATCGATGGGGACCCGTTTCTTTGGGAGCAGTACTTC. The encoded protein is CASSIDGDPFLWEQYF.

This clonotype was observed many times. The rearrangement joins TRBV5-1 to TRBJ1-6; no firm D call. Germline-derived CDR1 and CDR2 are SGHRS and YFSETQ. The CDR3 is 16 amino acids. Between the trimmed V and J ends, which lost 4 bases and 7 bases, there was a span of 18 bases. The CDR3 region is CASSDESGRLNSPLHF. CDR3 DNA: TGCGCCAGCAGCGACGAAAGCGGACGCTTAAATTCACCCCTCCACTTT. The variable domain in full, with the rest retrieved from reference TRBV5-1 and TRBJ1-6, is KAGVTQTPRYLIKTRGQQVTLSCSPISGHRSVSWYQQTPGQGLQFLFEYFSETQRNKGNFPGRFSGRQFSNSRSEMNVSTLELGDSALYLCASSDESGRLNSPLHFGNGTRLTVT.

The table lists this clonotype with many counts. The chain carries TRBV7-2 and TRBJ1-4; possibly TRBD1 for D (5 bases). The V and J ends lost 1 base and 5 bases respectively, with 11 bases between them. CDR1 and CDR2 from the germline V gene are SGHTA and FQGNSA. This CDR3 spans 15 amino acids. DNA for the CDR3: TGTGCCAGCAGCTTAGGGAAGGGGAAGAATGAAAAACTGTTTTTT. Translation: CASSLGKGKNEKLFF.

This clonotype was observed many times. The chain combines TRBV11-2 with TRBJ2-3; D is perhaps TRBD2 (6 bases). This CDR3 has 15 residues. Germline V gene data show CDR1 as SGHAT and CDR2 as FQNNGV. Trimming took off 4 bases at V and 6 bases at J, with 17 bases between the two ends. CDR3 residues: CASSSGGGPVDTQYF. Written as DNA, the CDR3 is TGTGCCAGCAGCTCAGGAGGAGGGCCGGTTGATACGCAGTATTTT.

This clonotype was seen repeatedly, ten times or more. The chain combines TRBV11-2 with TRBJ2-3, with 8 bases identical to TRBD1. The CDR3 loop spans 15 amino acids. In germline, CDR1 is SGHAT, CDR2 FQNNGV. J gave up 0 bases and V 5 bases, and 4 bases lay outside the gene matches. CDR3 sequence: CASSQQGVSTDTQYF. CDR3 bases: TGTGCCAGCAGCCAACAGGGGGTTAGCACAGATACGCAGTATTTT. Looking up the rest from reference TRBV11-2 and TRBJ2-3 gives the full variable domain: EAGVAQSPRYKIIEKRQSVAFWCNPISGHATLYWYQQILGQGPKLLIQFQNNGVVDDSQLPKDRFSAERLKGVDSTLKIQPAKLEDSAVYLCASSQQGVSTDTQYFGPGTRLTVL.

This clonotype has ten or more counts. The chain uses TRBV7-2 and TRBJ2-1; D ambiguous. The CDR3 runs to 12 residues. The V and J ends lost 5 bases and 8 bases respectively, with 10 bases between them. Germline V CDR1 and CDR2: SGHTA, FQGNSA. The CDR3 sequence: CASSMDVYEQFF. The CDR3 nucleotides read TGTGCCAGCAGCATGGACGTCTATGAGCAGTTCTTC.

Many counts were recorded for this clonotype. The gene calls are TRBV7-2 and TRBJ1-3; D unclear. This CDR3 contains 16 residues. Germline V gene sequence: CDR1 SGHTA, CDR2 FQGNSA. Trimming took 1 base from V and 0 from J, leaving 10 bases between them. In DNA, the CDR3 is TGTGCCAGCAGCTTAGGAGTTGCAAGCTCTGGAAACACCATATATTTT. Translating it yields CASSLGVASSGNTIYF.

This clonotype showed up many times. V is TRBV20-1 and J is TRBJ2-1; 7 positions match TRBD2. The V gene end was trimmed by 5 bases and the J gene end by 9 bases; junction bases not matched to a gene: 13. Germline V gene lookup returns CDR1 DFQATT and CDR2 SNEGSKA (reference sequence). This CDR3 has 14 amino acids. CDR3 sequence reads: CSADPGGFEGEQFF. CDR3 coding DNA: TGCAGTGCTGACCCGGGGGGTTTCGAGGGTGAGCAGTTCTTC.

This clonotype was observed many times. This rearrangement joins TRBV7-2 to TRBJ2-3; TRBD2 aligns across 8 bases. V shed 2 bases, J shed 4 bases, and the junction held 8 bases outside the gene matches. This CDR3 is built from 16 residues. CDR1 and CDR2 from the germline V gene are SGHTA and FQGNSA. The CDR3 DNA reads as TGTGCCAGCAGCTTAATAGCGGGGAACCGCGCAGATACGCAGTATTTT. It codes for CASSLIAGNRADTQYF. The full variable domain, completed using reference TRBV7-2 and TRBJ2-3, is GAGVSQSPSNKVTEKGKDVELRCDPISGHTALYWYRQSLGQGLEFLIYFQGNSAPDKSGLPSDRFSAERTGGSVSTLTIQRTQQEDSAVYLCASSLIAGNRADTQYFGPGTRLTVL.

Notes on this clonotype: This may be a read error: a much more frequent sequence differs by one nucleotide. This chain uses TRBV6-6 with TRBJ2-1; 9 positions agree with TRBD2. The germline V gene encodes CDR1 MNHNY and CDR2 SVGAGI (reference sequence). The CDR3 length is 15 residues. The V segment lost 4 bases and the J segment 3 bases; nucleotides outside the gene matches: 4. The DNA for the CDR3 is TGTGCCAGCAGTTTGGCTAGCGGGGACTACAATGAGCAGTTCTTC. It is translated as CASSLASGDYNEQFF.

This clonotype was recorded many times. The chain links TRBV6-6 to TRBJ2-1; 9 positions match TRBD2. The germline gives CDR1 MNHNY, CDR2 SVGAGI (reference sequence). The V segment lost 0 bases and the J segment 4 bases; nucleotides outside the gene matches: 7. The CDR3 spans 17 residues. CDR3 region: CASSYSPPSGMYNEQFF. For the CDR3, the DNA is TGTGCCAGCAGTTACTCACCTCCTAGCGGGATGTACAATGAGCAGTTCTTC.

This clonotype has at least ten counts. The chain recombines TRBV6-2 or TRBV6-3 with TRBJ2-2; D uncertain. The germline CDR1 and CDR2 sequences are MNHEY and SVGEGT. The CDR3 contains 11 residues. The V end was cut by 5 bases, the J end by 8 bases, with 6 bases between. Written as DNA, the CDR3 is TGTGCCAGCAGTCGAGCTGGGGAGCTGTTTTTT. Amino acid sequence: CASSRAGELFF.

Ten or more counts support this clonotype. The V call is TRBV7-2, the J call TRBJ2-1; TRBD2 matches 9 bases. The length of the CDR3 is 13 residues. Looked up from germline, CDR1 is SGHTA and CDR2 is FQGNSA. Trimming cost V 5 bases and J 13 bases; bases outside gene matches: 9. The CDR3 sequence is CASSDPGLAVQFF. The CDR3 nucleotides are TGTGCCAGCAGCGACCCGGGACTAGCTGTACAGTTCTTC. The full variable domain, its missing parts supplied by reference TRBV7-2 and TRBJ2-1, is GAGVSQSPSNKVTEKGKDVELRCDPISGHTALYWYRQSLGQGLEFLIYFQGNSAPDKSGLPSDRFSAERTGGSVSTLTIQRTQQEDSAVYLCASSDPGLAVQFFGPGTRLTVL.

There are many counts of this clonotype. This chain uses TRBV29-1 with TRBJ2-1; 9 bases line up with TRBD2. The CDR3 loop spans 14 amino acids. Germline V gives CDR1 SQVTM, CDR2 ANQGSEA. The J segment lost 7 bases and the V segment lost 6 bases, leaving 10 bases of the junction unmatched. This CDR3 reads CSVGISGRSNEQFF. The CDR3 DNA reads as TGCAGCGTGGGGATTAGCGGGAGAAGTAATGAGCAGTTCTTC.

This clonotype has at least ten counts. V usage is TRBV7-2 and J usage is TRBJ2-7; D remains ambiguous. The CDR3 is 16 amino acids. The V end lost 5 bases, the J end lost 0 bases, and 17 bases lay between the germline ends. Germline V gene lookup returns CDR1 SGHTA and CDR2 FQGNSA. CDR3 amino acids: CASSRVTLRSSYEQYF. The CDR3 DNA is TGTGCCAGCAGCCGCGTGACTTTGCGGAGCTCCTACGAGCAGTACTTC.

This clonotype was observed many times. The chain carries TRBV7-2 and TRBJ1-1; 9 bases line up with TRBD1. Germline lookup yields CDR1 SGHTA and CDR2 FQGNSA. V shed 5 bases and J 1 base; nucleotides not matched to a gene: 8. This CDR3 contains 16 residues. In nucleotides, the CDR3 is TGTGCCAGCAGCGACAGGGGGGGCGGCCCGAACACTGAAGCTTTCTTT. The encoded protein is CASSDRGGGPNTEAFF.

Ten or more counts support this clonotype. CDR3 loop: CASSYYSGSTDTQYF. CDR3 nucleotide sequence: TGTGCCAGCAGTTACTATTCCGGATCCACAGATACGCAGTATTTT. The chain carries TRBV6-2 or TRBV6-3 and TRBJ2-3, with unresolved D. Deletions cut 1 base from V and 2 bases from J, with 10 bases between. Germline assignment: CDR1 MNHEY and CDR2 SVGEGT. The CDR3 has 15 amino acids.

This clonotype was observed many times. The chain couples TRBV5-4 to TRBJ1-2, with 7 bases that match TRBD1. With V trimmed by 4 bases and J by 9 bases, 9 bases remained unmatched. The CDR3 runs 13 residues. Germline V gene lookup returns CDR1 SGHNT and CDR2 YYREEE (reference sequence). CDR3: CASSRGTDSSYTF. The CDR3 DNA sequence: TGTGCCAGCAGCCGAGGGACAGATTCCAGCTACACCTTC.